The present entry profiles one T cell receptor (beta chain) with its context. The data were obtained in a study of blood T cells in healthy people across ages. With a J-beta primer mix and a sample-barcoded 5' primer, a second PCR ran about 7 to 12 cycles. Via MiXCR, TCRdb re-called the 5' RACE reads, giving one row per CDR3 protein. The table shows about 780,000 distinct CDR3 sequences, with roughly 24% occurring only once. These same data were also listed under a study on T cells of mothers and their children. That work adds: Whether pairs are related or unrelated, thymic selection shapes their TCR recombination output in much the same way.

The clonotype comes from a boy between 10 and 17 years old in good health. Sequencing was carried out using blood.

The CDR3 protein is CASTRQGAGAKNIQYF. The CDR3 DNA reads TGCGCCAGCACACGGCAGGGGGCGGGAGCCAAAAACATTCAGTACTTC. The chain recombines TRBV10-2 with TRBJ2-4; TRBD1 matches 8 bases. CDR1 and CDR2 from the germline V gene are WSHSY and SAAADI. The CDR3 loop spans 16 amino acids. Germline trimming cut 7 bases from V and 0 bases from J; bases unmatched to any gene: 8.